A selection of T cell receptor beta chains follows, all from one sample in a study of breast tumors, draining lymph nodes, adjacent tissues. TCRdb re-derived calls from the multiplex PCR reads in MiXCR, one entry per CDR3 protein. The repertoire holds more than 200,000 distinct CDR3 sequences, with about a third as singletons. The sequencing input was axillary lymph node tissue. Receptor source: a female donor with breast cancer. Some clones in this sample may be carry-over from other donors' samples. Each CDR3 is given with its conserved first and last residue. Each record gives: V gene, clone size, J gene, D gene, CDR3 DNA, CDR3 protein. A D gene is named only where the DNA matches it firmly. Clone sizes are given selectively: once, few, many, or a class where the clone is expanded.

TRBV7-9	many	TRBJ2-7	TRBD2	TGTGCCAGCAGCCCTCGCGGGACTAGGGACTACGAGCAGTACTTC	CASSPRGTRDYEQYF
TRBV6-5	many	TRBJ2-1	.	TGTGCCAGCAGTTACTCGGGGGCGCGACATGAGCAGTTCTTC	CASSYSGARHEQFF
TRBV20-1	many	TRBJ2-3	.	TGCAGTGCTAGCAGGAATAGTCTGACTACGCAGTATTTT	CSASRNSLTTQYF
TRBV7-8	few	TRBJ2-4	.	TGTGCCAGCAGCTTAGACCTAGCAGGAGACGACATTCAGCACTTC	CASSLDLAGDDIQHF
TRBV7-8	.	TRBJ1-1	.	TGTGCCAGCAGCCTATGGGACGGGGGAACGGCTGAAGCTTTCTTT	CASSLWDGGTAEAFF
TRBV3-1	many	TRBJ2-3	.	TGTGCCAGCAGCCAAGTGGCTAGCGGCACAGATACGCAGTATTTT	CASSQVASGTDTQYF
TRBV5-8	.	TRBJ2-2	.	TGTGCCAGCACTCGGAGCACCGGGGAGCTGTTTTTT	CASTRSTGELFF
TRBV3-1	few	TRBJ1-1	.	TGTGCCAGCAGCCATGACCGGTCGGGTGAAGCTTTCTTT	CASSHDRSGEAFF
TRBV6-1	many	TRBJ2-5	.	TGTGCCAGCAGTGACTCGGGGCGCGGGGCGGGACAAGAGACCCAGTACTTC	CASSDSGRGAGQETQYF
TRBV7-9	.	TRBJ1-6	.	TGTGCCGGAAGCTCCTATAATTCACCCCTCCACTTT	CAGSSYNSPLHF
TRBV29-1	.	TRBJ2-3	.	TGCAGCTTTGGAGGTGTAGCAGATACGCAGTATTTT	CSFGGVADTQYF
TRBV5-4	many	TRBJ2-7	TRBD2	TGTGCCACCTGGGGACTAGCGGGAGGGCCTCAGAGCGAGCAGTACTTC	CATWGLAGGPQSEQYF
TRBV15	many	TRBJ2-7	.	TGTGCCACCAGCAGACGGGACGGAGCCTACGAGCAGTACTTC	CATSRRDGAYEQYF
TRBV20-1	.	TRBJ1-1	.	TGCAGTGCTAGAGATCGCATGGGGGGCCGGCCGAACACTGAAGCTTTCTTT	CSARDRMGGRPNTEAFF
TRBV11-2	many	TRBJ2-1	TRBD2	TGTGCCAGCAGCCCCGGGACTAGCGGGAGGATTTTCGCGAACAATGAGCAGTTCTTC	CASSPGTSGRIFANNEQFF
TRBV20-1	.	TRBJ1-5	.	TGCAGTGCTAGAGTGAGCGTTCCCCAGCATTTT	CSARVSVPQHF
TRBV9	.	TRBJ2-1	.	TGTGCCAGCAGCGTACAGGATTACTCCTACAATGAGCAGTTCTTC	CASSVQDYSYNEQFF
TRBV29-1	.	TRBJ2-5	.	TGCAGCGTTGAAACCCCGGGACTCGATACTACCCAGTACTTC	CSVETPGLDTTQYF
TRBV19	.	TRBJ2-5	.	TGTGCCAGTAAAGGGCAGGACCAAGAGACCCAGTACTTC	CASKGQDQETQYF
TRBV20-1	many	TRBJ1-4	TRBD1	TGCAGTGCTAGTCCTGGGACAGGCTCTAATGAAAAACTGTTTTTT	CSASPGTGSNEKLFF
TRBV24-1	many	TRBJ1-1	.	TGTGCCACCAGTGATTACGAGTCCGGGAACACTGAAGCTTTCTTT	CATSDYESGNTEAFF
TRBV7-2	many	TRBJ1-2	TRBD1	TGTGCCAGCAGCACTCCTACAGGGGCGGGCTACACCTTC	CASSTPTGAGYTF
TRBV27	.	TRBJ2-5	.	TGTGCCAGCAGTAAGGCGGTGGCGGAAGAGACCCAGTACTTC	CASSKAVAEETQYF
TRBV5-4	few	TRBJ2-1	.	TGTGCCAGCAGCCCCAAAAAAGCGGGCAACCCCAATGAGCAGTTCTTC	CASSPKKAGNPNEQFF
TRBV28	.	TRBJ1-6	.	TGTGCCAGCACCCGGAACAGGGTGCGGAATTCACCCCTCCACTTT	CASTRNRVRNSPLHF
TRBV29-1	.	TRBJ2-7	TRBD2	TGCAGCGTTCTGGGACTAGCATCGAGCTCCTACGAGCAGTACTTC	CSVLGLASSSYEQYF
TRBV10-3	.	TRBJ2-2	TRBD2	TGTGCCATCAGACCAGCGGGAGGGCCTGGGGCCGGGGAGCTGTTTTTT	CAIRPAGGPGAGELFF
TRBV7-9	many	TRBJ2-7	.	TGTGCCAGCAGCTACGACACCGAACTTCTCGAGCAGTACTTC	CASSYDTELLEQYF
TRBV5-8	.	TRBJ1-1	.	TGTGCCAGCAGCTTGAAGGGAGTAGCTGAAGCTTTCTTT	CASSLKGVAEAFF
TRBV9	.	TRBJ2-5	TRBD2	TGTGCCAGCAGTCCCACTAGCGGCGACGGATCCCGAACCCAGTACTTC	CASSPTSGDGSRTQYF
TRBV6-5	many	TRBJ2-5	TRBD1	TGTGCCAGCAGTTACCTCGGGACAGTCCAAGAGACCCAGTACTTC	CASSYLGTVQETQYF
TRBV20-1	.	TRBJ2-1	TRBD2	TGCAGTGCTAGAGATGGAGGGACTAGCGGGAGTCGTGAGCAGTTCTTC	CSARDGGTSGSREQFF
TRBV6-5	few	TRBJ1-6	.	TGTGCCAGCAGTCACTCCGTAACGGGGAGCTCCTATAATTCACCCCTCCACTTT	CASSHSVTGSSYNSPLHF
TRBV28	many	TRBJ2-5	.	TGTGCCAGCAGTTTAAGGCAGGTGAATCGAGAGACCCAGTACTTC	CASSLRQVNRETQYF
TRBV6-1	many	TRBJ2-5	.	TGTGCCAGCAGGCCCACACAGGGAATGGTCGAGACCCAGTACTTC	CASRPTQGMVETQYF
TRBV9	.	TRBJ2-5	TRBD2	TGTGCCAGCAGCGTGACTAGCGGGAGAGAGACCCAGTACTTC	CASSVTSGRETQYF
TRBV7-2	.	TRBJ2-1	.	TGTGCCAGCAGCTGGACCAGCGGGCTGAGGAATGAGCAGCTCTTC	CASSWTSGLRNEQLF
TRBV4-2	many	TRBJ2-1	.	TGTGCCAGCAGCCAAGAAGGGTCTTTCGGACTACCCCTGGCCAATGAGCAGTTCTTC	CASSQEGSFGLPLANEQFF
TRBV19	many	TRBJ2-3	.	TGTGCCAGTAGTATCCAACGGGGCACAGATACGCAGTATTTT	CASSIQRGTDTQYF
TRBV13	many	TRBJ2-7	.	TGTGCCAGCAGCTCCCAGACCGGCTACGAGCAGTACTTC	CASSSQTGYEQYF
TRBV3-1	many	TRBJ2-1	TRBD1	TGTGCCAGCAGCGGCCGGGGACAGGGGTTGGGTGAGCAGTTCTTC	CASSGRGQGLGEQFF
TRBV6-5	many	TRBJ2-7	TRBD1	TGTGCCAGCAGCGCCTACCGGGACAGTGGGAACGAGCAGTACTTC	CASSAYRDSGNEQYF
TRBV28	many	TRBJ1-6	.	TGTGCCAGCAGTTTACGGGGTGTATGGCGGAATTCACCCCTCCACTTT	CASSLRGVWRNSPLHF
TRBV20-1	.	TRBJ1-4	.	TGCAGTGCTAGCGGCGGGACTAATGAAAAACTGTTTTTT	CSASGGTNEKLFF
TRBV6-2/TRBV6-3	many	TRBJ2-5	TRBD2	TGTGCCAGCAGTATCCTCGGACTAGCGCGGGAGACCCAGTACTTC	CASSILGLARETQYF
TRBV7-2	.	TRBJ2-7	TRBD2	TGTGCCAGCAGCTCCAGCGGGAAGTGGTACGAGCAGTACTTC	CASSSSGKWYEQYF
TRBV7-8	many	TRBJ2-3	TRBD2	TGTGCCAGCAGCTTCCCCCCTTTAGCGGGAGTCCCCACAGATACGCAGTATTTT	CASSFPPLAGVPTDTQYF
TRBV7-6	many	TRBJ1-5	TRBD1	TGTGCCAGCAGCCAGACAGGGCATAGCAATCAGCCCCAGCATTTT	CASSQTGHSNQPQHF